The present TCR beta chain was sequenced within a study of Graves' ophthalmopathy and Graves' hyperthyroidism. The CDR3 is 13 residues long. Per the germline V gene, CDR1 is LNHDA and CDR2 is SQIVND (reference sequence). Trimming took 4 bases from V and 6 from J, leaving 13 bases between them. For repertoire sequencing, the TCR beta CDR3 regions were amplified from RNA transcripts. RT-PCR was first run with HTBI primers, then multiplex PCR in a second round. TCRdb reanalysed the multiplex PCR reads using MiXCR and keeps one entry per CDR3 protein. The sample has about 220,000 distinct CDR3 sequences; around a fifth are singletons. This clonotype was detected ten times or more.

The J gene is TRBJ2-7, the V gene TRBV19; no clear D. The sample consisted of peripheral blood. This sequence originates from a woman aged 45-59 years with Graves' ophthalmopathy. The CDR3 region has the DNA TGTGCCAGTAGTACCCCGTCCTTGGCCGAGCAGTACTTC. This sequence encodes CASSTPSLAEQYF.